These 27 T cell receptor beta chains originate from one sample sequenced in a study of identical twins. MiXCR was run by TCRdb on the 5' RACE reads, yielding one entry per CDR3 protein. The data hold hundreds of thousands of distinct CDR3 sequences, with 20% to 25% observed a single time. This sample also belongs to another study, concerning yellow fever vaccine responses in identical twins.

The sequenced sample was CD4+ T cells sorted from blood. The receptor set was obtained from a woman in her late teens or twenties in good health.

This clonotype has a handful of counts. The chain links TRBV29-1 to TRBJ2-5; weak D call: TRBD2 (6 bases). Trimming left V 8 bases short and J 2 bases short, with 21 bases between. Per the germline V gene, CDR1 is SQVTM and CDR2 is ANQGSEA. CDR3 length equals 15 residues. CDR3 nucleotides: TGCAGCCTAAGCATGACGGGAGCGGATCAAGAGACCCAGTACTTC. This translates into CSLSMTGADQETQYF. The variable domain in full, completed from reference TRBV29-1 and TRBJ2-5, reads SAVISQKPSRDICQRGTSLTIQCQVDSQVTMMFWYRQQPGQSLTLIATANQGSEATYESGFVIDKFPISRPNLTFSTLTVSNMSPEDSSIYLCSLSMTGADQETQYFGPGTRLLVL.

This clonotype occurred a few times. In DNA, the CDR3 is TGTGCCAGCAGGGCCGGGGACAGGGGATCCTACGAGCAGTACTTC. Protein: CASRAGDRGSYEQYF. The chain has TRBV12-3 or TRBV12-4 and TRBJ2-7, with 10 nucleotides matching TRBD1. The ends lost 6 bases at V and 1 base at J; junction bases unmatched: 6. There are 15 residues in the CDR3.

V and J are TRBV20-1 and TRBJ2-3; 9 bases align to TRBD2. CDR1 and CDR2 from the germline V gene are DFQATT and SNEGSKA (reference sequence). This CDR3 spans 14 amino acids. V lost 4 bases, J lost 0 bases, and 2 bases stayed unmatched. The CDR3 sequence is CSATSGASTDTQYF. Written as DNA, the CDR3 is TGCAGTGCTACTAGCGGGGCTAGCACAGATACGCAGTATTTT.

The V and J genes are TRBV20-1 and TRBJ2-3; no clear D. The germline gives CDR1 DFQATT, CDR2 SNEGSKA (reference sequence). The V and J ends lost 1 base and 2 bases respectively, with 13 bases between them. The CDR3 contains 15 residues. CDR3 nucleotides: TGCAGTGCTAGAGTGCCGCTAGATCTCACAGATACGCAGTATTTT. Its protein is CSARVPLDLTDTQYF.

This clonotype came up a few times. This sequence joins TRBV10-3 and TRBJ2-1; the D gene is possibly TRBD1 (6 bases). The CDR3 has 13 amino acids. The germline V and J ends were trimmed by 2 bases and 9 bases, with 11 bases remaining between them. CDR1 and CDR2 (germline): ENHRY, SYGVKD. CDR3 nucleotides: TGTGCCATCAGTGAGACAGGGATCACTGAGCAGTTCTTC. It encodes CAISETGITEQFF.

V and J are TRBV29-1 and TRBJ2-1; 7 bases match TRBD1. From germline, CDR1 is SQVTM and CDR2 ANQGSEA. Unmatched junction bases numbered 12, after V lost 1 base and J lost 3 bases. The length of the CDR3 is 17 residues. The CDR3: CSVEGGGGQMNYNEQFF. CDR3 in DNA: TGCAGCGTTGAAGGGGGTGGGGGACAGATGAACTACAATGAGCAGTTCTTC.

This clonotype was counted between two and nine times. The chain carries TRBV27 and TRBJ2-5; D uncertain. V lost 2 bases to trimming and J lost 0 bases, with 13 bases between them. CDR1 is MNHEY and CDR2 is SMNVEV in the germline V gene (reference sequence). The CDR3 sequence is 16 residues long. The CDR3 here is CASSLKWVLNQETQYF. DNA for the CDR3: TGTGCCAGCAGTTTAAAATGGGTCTTGAACCAAGAGACCCAGTACTTC.

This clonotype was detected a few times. The DNA for the CDR3 is TGTGCCAGCAGCCCCGGACTAGCGGGAGGGGATAGCGAGCAGTACTTC. Translated: CASSPGLAGGDSEQYF. V and J are TRBV7-9 and TRBJ2-7; TRBD2 agrees at 15 bases. The CDR3 has 16 residues. Germline loops: CDR1 SEHNR, CDR2 FQNEAQ (reference sequence). The junction had 8 bases not matched to a gene; V was cut back by 5 bases and J by 6 bases.

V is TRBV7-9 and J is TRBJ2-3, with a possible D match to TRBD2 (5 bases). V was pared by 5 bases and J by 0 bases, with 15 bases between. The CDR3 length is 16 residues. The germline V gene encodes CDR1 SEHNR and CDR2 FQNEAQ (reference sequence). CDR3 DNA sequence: TGTGCCAGCAGCCCAGCACCGGGAAGGAGCACAGATACGCAGTATTTT. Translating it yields CASSPAPGRSTDTQYF.

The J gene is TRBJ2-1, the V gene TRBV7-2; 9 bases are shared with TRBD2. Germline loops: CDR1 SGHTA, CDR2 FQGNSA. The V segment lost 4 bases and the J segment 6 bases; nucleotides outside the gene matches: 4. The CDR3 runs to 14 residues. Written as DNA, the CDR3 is TGTGCCAGCAGCTGGGGACTAGCTCTCAATGAGCAGTTCTTC. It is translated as CASSWGLALNEQFF.

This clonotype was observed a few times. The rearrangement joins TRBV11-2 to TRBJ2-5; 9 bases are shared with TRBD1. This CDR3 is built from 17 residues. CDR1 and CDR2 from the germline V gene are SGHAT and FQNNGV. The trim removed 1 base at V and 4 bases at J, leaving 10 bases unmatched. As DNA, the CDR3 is TGTGCCAGCAGCTTAGGACCCAAAACAGGGGGCGCAGAGACCCAGTACTTC. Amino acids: CASSLGPKTGGAETQYF.

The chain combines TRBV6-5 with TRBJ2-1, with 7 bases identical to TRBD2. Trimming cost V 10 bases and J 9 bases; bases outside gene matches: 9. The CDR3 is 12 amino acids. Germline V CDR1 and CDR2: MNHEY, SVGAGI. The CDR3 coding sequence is TGTGCCACTTCCGGGACTACGGCTGAGCAGTTCTTC. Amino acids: CATSGTTAEQFF.

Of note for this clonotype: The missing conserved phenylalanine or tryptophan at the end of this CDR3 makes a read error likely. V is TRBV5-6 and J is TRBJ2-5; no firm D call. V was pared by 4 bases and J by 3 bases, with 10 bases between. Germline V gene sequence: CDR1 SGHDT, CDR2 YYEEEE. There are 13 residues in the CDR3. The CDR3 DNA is TGTGCCAGCAGCATTGGACCTAAAGAGACCCAGTACCTC. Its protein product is CASSIGPKETQYL.

The CDR3 bases are TGTGCCAGCAGTGACCGGTTGGGGGTAGCCAAAAACATTCAGTACTTC. Translation gives CASSDRLGVAKNIQYF. This chain uses TRBV12-3 or TRBV12-4 with TRBJ2-4; D could derive from TRBD1 or TRBD2 (5 bases each). Trimming took 5 bases from V and 0 from J, leaving 14 bases between them. CDR3 length: 16 residues.

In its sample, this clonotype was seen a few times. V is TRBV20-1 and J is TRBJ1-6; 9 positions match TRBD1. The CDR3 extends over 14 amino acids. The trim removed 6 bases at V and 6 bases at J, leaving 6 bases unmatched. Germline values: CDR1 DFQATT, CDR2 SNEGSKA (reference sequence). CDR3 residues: CSAKPGQGNSPLHF. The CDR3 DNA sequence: TGCAGTGCAAAACCGGGACAGGGTAATTCACCCCTCCACTTT.

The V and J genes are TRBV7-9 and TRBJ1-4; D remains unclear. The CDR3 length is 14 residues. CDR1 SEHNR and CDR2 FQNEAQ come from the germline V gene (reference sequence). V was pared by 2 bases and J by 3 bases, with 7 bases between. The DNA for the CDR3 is TGTGCCAGCAGCTTAACGGAAGCTAATGAAAAACTGTTTTTT. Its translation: CASSLTEANEKLFF.

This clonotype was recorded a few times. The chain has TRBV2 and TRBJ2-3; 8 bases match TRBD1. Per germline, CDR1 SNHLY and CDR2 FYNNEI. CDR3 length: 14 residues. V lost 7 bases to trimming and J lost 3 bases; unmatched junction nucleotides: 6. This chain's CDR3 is CASKQGAWTDTQYF. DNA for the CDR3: TGTGCCAGCAAGCAGGGGGCATGGACAGATACGCAGTATTTT. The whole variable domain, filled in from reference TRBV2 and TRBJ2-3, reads EPEVTQTPSHQVTQMGQEVILRCVPISNHLYFYWYRQILGQKVEFLVSFYNNEISEKSEIFDDQFSVERPDGSNFTLKIRSTKLEDSAMYFCASKQGAWTDTQYFGPGTRLTVL.

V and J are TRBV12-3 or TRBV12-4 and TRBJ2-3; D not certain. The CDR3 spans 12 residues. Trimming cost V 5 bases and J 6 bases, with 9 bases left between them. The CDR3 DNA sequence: TGTGCCAGCAGTCCCGTTGGGGATACGCAGTATTTT. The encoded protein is CASSPVGDTQYF.

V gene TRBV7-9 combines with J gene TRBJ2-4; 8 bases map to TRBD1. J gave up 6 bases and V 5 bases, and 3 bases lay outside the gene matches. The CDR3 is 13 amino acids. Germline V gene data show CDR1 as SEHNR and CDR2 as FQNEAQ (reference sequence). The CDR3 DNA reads TGTGCCAGCAGCCCTGGACAGGGAAACATTCAGTACTTC. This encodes CASSPGQGNIQYF.

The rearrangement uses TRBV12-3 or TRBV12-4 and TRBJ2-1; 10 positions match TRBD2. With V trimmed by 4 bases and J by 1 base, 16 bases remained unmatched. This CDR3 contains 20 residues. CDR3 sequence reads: CASSSTSRASGRWSYNEQFF. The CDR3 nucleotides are TGTGCCAGCAGTTCCACGAGCAGGGCTAGCGGGAGATGGTCCTACAATGAGCAGTTCTTC.

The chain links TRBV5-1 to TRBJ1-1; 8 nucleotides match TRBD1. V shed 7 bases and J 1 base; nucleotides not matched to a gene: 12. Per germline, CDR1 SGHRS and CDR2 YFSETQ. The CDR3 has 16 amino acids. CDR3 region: CASRFSTGTGNTEAFF. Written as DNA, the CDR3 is TGCGCCAGCCGATTCAGCACCGGGACAGGGAACACTGAAGCTTTCTTT.

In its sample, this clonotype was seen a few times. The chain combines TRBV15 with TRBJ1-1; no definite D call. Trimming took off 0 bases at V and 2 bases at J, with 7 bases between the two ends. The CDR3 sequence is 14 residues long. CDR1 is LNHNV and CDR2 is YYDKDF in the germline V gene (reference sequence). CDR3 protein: CATSRDGGNTEAFF. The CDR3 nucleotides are TGTGCCACCAGCAGAGATGGAGGAAACACTGAAGCTTTCTTT.

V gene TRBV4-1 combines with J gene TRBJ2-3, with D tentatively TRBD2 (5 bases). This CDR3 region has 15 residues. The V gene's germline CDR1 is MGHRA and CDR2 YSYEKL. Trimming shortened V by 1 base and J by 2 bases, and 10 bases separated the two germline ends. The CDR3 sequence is CASSQGGLLTDTQYF. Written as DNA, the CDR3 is TGCGCCAGCAGCCAAGGAGGGCTGCTCACAGATACGCAGTATTTT.

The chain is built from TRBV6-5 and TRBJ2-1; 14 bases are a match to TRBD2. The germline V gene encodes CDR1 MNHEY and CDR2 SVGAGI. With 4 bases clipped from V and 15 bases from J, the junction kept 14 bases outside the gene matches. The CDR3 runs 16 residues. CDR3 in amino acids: CASSFSPGLAGAQGFF. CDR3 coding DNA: TGTGCCAGCAGTTTTTCTCCGGGACTAGCGGGGGCTCAGGGGTTCTTC.

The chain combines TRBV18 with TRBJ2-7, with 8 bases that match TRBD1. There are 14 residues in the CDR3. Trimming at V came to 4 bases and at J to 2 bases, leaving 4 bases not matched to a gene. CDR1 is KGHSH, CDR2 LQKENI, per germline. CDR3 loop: CASSLKDRAYEQYF. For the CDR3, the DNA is TGTGCCAGCTCACTAAAGGACAGGGCCTACGAGCAGTACTTC.

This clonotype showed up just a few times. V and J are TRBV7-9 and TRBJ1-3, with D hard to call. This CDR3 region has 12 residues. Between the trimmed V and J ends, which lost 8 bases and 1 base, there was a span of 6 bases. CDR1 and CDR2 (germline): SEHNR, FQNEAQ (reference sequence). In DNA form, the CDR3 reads TGTGCCAGCGGAAGTTCTGGAAACACCATATATTTT. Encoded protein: CASGSSGNTIYF.

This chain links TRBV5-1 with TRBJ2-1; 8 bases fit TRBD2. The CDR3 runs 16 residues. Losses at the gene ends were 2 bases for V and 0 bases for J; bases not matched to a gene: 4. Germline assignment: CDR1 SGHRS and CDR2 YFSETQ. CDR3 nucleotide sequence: TGCGCCAGCAGCTTCTATAGCGGGAACTCCTACAATGAGCAGTTCTTC. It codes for CASSFYSGNSYNEQFF.